These 21 T cell receptor beta chains came from one sample sequenced in a study of beta chain features in type 1 diabetes. Expressed TCRB transcripts were sequenced because the entire RNA isolate underwent reverse transcription. Sequencing used immunoSEQ multiplex PCR; TCRdb keeps in-frame clones, though not all of them. The sample contains about 160,000 clones, 50% to 70% of which appear only once. No antigen is known for these receptors. Findings and limits, study-wide: Type 1 diabetes patients showed a moderate but significant shortening of TCRB CDR3s in all four CD4+ subsets.

The material sequenced was naive CD4+ T cells from blood. Every receptor here comes from a man under 40 with type 1 diabetes.

This clone was detected only a few times. The chain links TRBV30 to TRBJ1-2; D is ambiguous. The CDR3 consists of 13 residues. Looked up from germline, CDR1 is GTSNPN and CDR2 is SVGIG (reference sequence). V lost 0 bases to trimming and J lost 2 bases, with 7 bases between them. The DNA for the CDR3 is TGTGCCTGGAGTGTTGTACAGAACTATGGCTACACCTTC. This encodes CAWSVVQNYGYTF.

The CDR3 is CASGLAGGLVETQYF. The DNA of the CDR3 is TGTGCCAGCGGTCTAGCGGGGGGGCTCGTAGAGACCCAGTACTTC. The chain uses TRBV7-2 and TRBJ2-5; 12 bases are shared with TRBD2. The CDR3 covers 15 residues. The J segment lost 4 bases and the V segment lost 8 bases, leaving 8 bases of the junction unmatched. Germline V gives CDR1 SGHTA, CDR2 FQGNSA.

The chain is built from TRBV25-1 and TRBJ1-5, with 9 bases lining up with TRBD1. This CDR3 comprises 14 residues. The V and J ends lost 1 base and 6 bases, in that order; junction bases with no gene match: 1. The germline gives CDR1 MGHDK, CDR2 SYGVNS. The chain's CDR3 is CASSEWDRVQPQHF. The CDR3 DNA reads TGTGCCAGCAGTGAATGGGACAGGGTTCAGCCCCAGCATTTT.

This CDR3 is CASSVSSYNSPLHF. CDR3 nucleotides: TGTGCCAGCAGCGTTAGCTCCTATAATTCACCCCTCCACTTT. This rearrangement joins TRBV9 to TRBJ1-6; D is unclear. This CDR3 contains 14 residues. With 2 bases removed from V and 0 bases from J, the gap between germline ends came to 3 bases. Germline loops: CDR1 SGDLS, CDR2 YYNGEE.

The chain uses TRBV25-1 and TRBJ2-1; 8 bases agree with TRBD2. Germline V CDR1 and CDR2: MGHDK, SYGVNS. This CDR3 comprises 15 residues. Unmatched junction bases numbered 8, after V lost 4 bases and J lost 6 bases. CDR3 sequence reads: CASSGGLEGFNEQFF. The CDR3 DNA reads TGTGCCAGCAGTGGGGGACTAGAAGGTTTCAATGAGCAGTTCTTC.

Only one count was recorded for this clone. The rearrangement links TRBV30 to TRBJ2-1; D is ambiguous. In germline, CDR1 is GTSNPN, CDR2 SVGIG (reference sequence). This CDR3 is 11 amino acids long. With 1 base removed from V and 10 bases from J, the gap between germline ends came to 8 bases. DNA of the CDR3: TGTGCCTGGAGTGGAGCGACGGAGCAGTTCTTC. Its translation is CAWSGATEQFF.

This rearrangement joins TRBV9 to TRBJ2-3; the D is unclear. Germline V CDR1 and CDR2: SGDLS, YYNGEE. Trimming shortened V by 0 bases and J by 10 bases, and 18 bases separated the two germline ends. CDR3 length: 15 amino acids. CDR3 protein: CASSVGSGLHKAQYF. The DNA of the CDR3 is TGTGCCAGCAGCGTAGGGTCGGGTCTCCACAAAGCGCAGTATTTT.

The chain uses TRBV7-2 and TRBJ2-1; TRBD1 matches 7 bases. The trim removed 4 bases at V and 4 bases at J, leaving 7 bases unmatched. This CDR3 comprises 15 residues. CDR1 is SGHTA, CDR2 FQGNSA, per germline. CDR3 amino acids: CASSSPGTAYNEQFF. The CDR3 nucleotides read TGTGCCAGCAGCTCCCCCGGGACAGCATACAATGAGCAGTTCTTC.

The V gene is TRBV18, the J gene TRBJ2-2; the D is unclear. The CDR3 is 13 residues long. The ends were cut back, 0 bases at V and 1 base at J, with 0 bases in the middle. Germline loops: CDR1 KGHSH, CDR2 LQKENI. The CDR3 bases are TGTGCCAGCTCACCACCGAACACCGGGGAGCTGTTTTTT. This encodes CASSPPNTGELFF.

This chain uses TRBV6-5 with TRBJ1-2, with a tentative D call TRBD1 (5 bases). The CDR3 sequence is 14 residues long. V lost 2 bases and J 5 bases, leaving 12 bases between the germline ends. CDR1 is MNHEY and CDR2 is SVGAGI in the germline V gene. The CDR3 bases are TGTGCCAGCAGTTACAGTTCTGGGGGATATGGCTACACCTTC. This encodes CASSYSSGGYGYTF.

The chain carries TRBV29-1 and TRBJ1-4, with D perhaps TRBD1 (5 bases). The CDR3 contains 13 residues. Germline assignment: CDR1 SQVTM and CDR2 ANQGSEA. The V and J ends lost 6 bases and 7 bases respectively, with 15 bases between them. The CDR3 protein is CSVYYQGSEKLFF. CDR3 bases: TGCAGCGTATATTACCAGGGAAGTGAAAAACTGTTTTTT.

The chain is built from TRBV4-3 and TRBJ2-7; the D gene is possibly TRBD1 (5 bases). The CDR3 sequence is 13 residues long. V shed 6 bases and J shed 0 bases, with 9 bases lying between them. CDR1 and CDR2 from the germline V gene are LGHNA and YSLEER. This CDR3 is CASSGGASYEQYF. The DNA of the CDR3 is TGCGCCAGCAGTGGTGGGGCCTCCTACGAGCAGTACTTC.

The V and J genes are TRBV7-6 and TRBJ2-5; the D gene is possibly TRBD1 (6 bases). With 5 bases removed from V and 4 bases from J, the gap between germline ends came to 14 bases. CDR3 length equals 14 residues. Germline-derived CDR1 and CDR2 are SGHVS and FNYEAQ. The CDR3 spells CASSPVLGGETQYF. The CDR3 region has the DNA TGTGCCAGCAGCCCGGTACTAGGGGGAGAGACCCAGTACTTC. The full variable domain, completed using reference TRBV7-6 and TRBJ2-5, is GAGVSQSPRYKVTKRGQDVALRCDPISGHVSLYWYRQALGQGPEFLTYFNYEAQQDKSGLPNDRFSAERPEGSISTLTIQRTEQRDSAMYRCASSPVLGGETQYFGPGTRLLVL.

This clone turned up a few times. The chain carries TRBV29-1 and TRBJ2-1; 8 nucleotides match TRBD2. Germline-derived CDR1 and CDR2 are SQVTM and ANQGSEA. V dropped 1 base and J dropped 6; count of bases not matched to a gene: 2. The CDR3 runs 13 residues. In DNA form, the CDR3 reads TGCAGCGTTGAAGTCCGGGGGGGCAATGAGCAGTTCTTC. As protein: CSVEVRGGNEQFF.

The rearrangement joins TRBV7-6 to TRBJ2-2; D unclear. Trimming removed 1 base from V and 4 bases from J, with 4 bases in between. CDR1 and CDR2 (germline): SGHVS, FNYEAQ. The CDR3 has 13 residues. This chain's CDR3 is CASSLGGTGELFF. The DNA for the CDR3 is TGTGCCAGCAGCTTAGGCGGCACCGGGGAGCTGTTTTTT.

This clone was counted between two and nine times. V and J are TRBV29-1 and TRBJ2-7; perhaps TRBD2 as D (5 bases). CDR1 and CDR2 from the germline V gene are SQVTM and ANQGSEA. CDR3 length: 11 amino acids. The V gene lost 5 bases and the J gene lost 3 bases, with 8 bases spanning the gap. CDR3 bases: TGCAGCGTTCGGGGATACTACGAGCAGTACTTC. Translating gives CSVRGYYEQYF.

The chain couples TRBV4-1 to TRBJ2-1; D gene ambiguous. This CDR3 is built from 16 residues. Germline-derived CDR1 and CDR2 are MGHRA and YSYEKL. V was trimmed by 2 bases and J by 0 bases, leaving 11 bases between them. The CDR3 DNA reads as TGCGCCAGCAGCCAACCCGACGGTACCTCCTACAATGAGCAGTTCTTC. Amino acids: CASSQPDGTSYNEQFF.

The rearrangement uses TRBV29-1 and TRBJ1-1; TRBD1 agrees at 8 bases. The CDR3 has 13 amino acids. Unmatched junction bases numbered 3, after V lost 5 bases and J lost 1 base. Germline values: CDR1 SQVTM, CDR2 ANQGSEA. The CDR3 DNA follows: TGCAGCGTTCACAGGGGGTGGAACACTGAAGCTTTCTTT. Its protein is CSVHRGWNTEAFF.

The V gene is TRBV12-5, the J gene TRBJ1-2; 9 bases align to TRBD1. In germline, CDR1 is LGHNT, CDR2 FRNRAP. The V and J ends lost 1 base and 4 bases, in that order; junction bases with no gene match: 1. This CDR3 has 14 amino acids. The CDR3 sequence: CASGLDRGPYGYTF. The CDR3 DNA follows: TGTGCTAGTGGTTTGGACAGGGGGCCCTATGGCTACACCTTC.

The chain joins TRBV7-9 to TRBJ1-1; D not resolved. V lost 0 bases and J lost 1, with 6 bases in between. The CDR3 has 14 amino acids. CDR1 SEHNR and CDR2 FQNEAQ come from the germline V gene (reference sequence). The CDR3 DNA follows: TGTGCCAGCAGCTTAGCTACAGAGAACACTGAAGCTTTCTTT. Translating gives CASSLATENTEAFF. Complete variable domain (other parts from reference TRBV7-9 and TRBJ1-1): DTGVSQNPRHKITKRGQNVTFRCDPISEHNRLYWYRQTLGQGPEFLTYFQNEAQLEKSRLLSDRFSAERPKGSFSTLEIQRTEQGDSAMYLCASSLATENTEAFFGQGTRLTVV.

The V call is TRBV11-2, the J call TRBJ2-3; D gene ambiguous. The CDR3 has 16 amino acids. Trimming stripped 1 base from V and 0 bases from J, with 11 bases between. The germline V gene encodes CDR1 SGHAT and CDR2 FQNNGV. The CDR3 spells CASSLVEASSTDTQYF. The CDR3 DNA reads as TGTGCCAGCAGCTTAGTCGAGGCATCCAGCACAGATACGCAGTATTTT.